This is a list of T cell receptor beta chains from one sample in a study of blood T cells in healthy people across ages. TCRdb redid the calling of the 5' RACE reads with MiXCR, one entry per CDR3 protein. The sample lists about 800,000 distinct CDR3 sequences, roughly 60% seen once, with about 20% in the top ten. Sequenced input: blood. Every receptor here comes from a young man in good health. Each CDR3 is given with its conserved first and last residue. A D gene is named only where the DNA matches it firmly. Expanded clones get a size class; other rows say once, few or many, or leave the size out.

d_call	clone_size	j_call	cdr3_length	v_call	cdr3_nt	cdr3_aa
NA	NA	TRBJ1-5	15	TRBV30	TGTGCTTCTGGAATGTCAGGGGCCTTAAATCAGCCCCAGCATTTT	CASGMSGALNQPQHF
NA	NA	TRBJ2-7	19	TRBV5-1	TGCGCCAGCAGCTTCTTCCCCCGGGACACGTACGATACATCCTACGAGCAGTACTTC	CASSFFPRDTYDTSYEQYF
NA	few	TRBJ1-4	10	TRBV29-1	TGCAGCGTTGGAGACGAAAAACTGTTTTTT	CSVGDEKLFF
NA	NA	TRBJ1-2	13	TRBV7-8	TGTGCCAGCGGCCACGACAATTCATATGGCTACACCTTC	CASGHDNSYGYTF
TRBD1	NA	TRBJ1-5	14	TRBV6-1	TGTGCCAGTTCGGGGGACAGGGGCGATCAGCCCCAGCATTTT	CASSGDRGDQPQHF
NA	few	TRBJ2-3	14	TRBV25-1	TGTGCCAGCAGTGAGGTTGGGGGCAGGGATACGCAGTATTTT	CASSEVGGRDTQYF
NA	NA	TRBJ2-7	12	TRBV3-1	TGTGCCAGCAGCCCTAGGGGAACCGAGCAGTACTTC	CASSPRGTEQYF
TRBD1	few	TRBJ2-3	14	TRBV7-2	TGTGCCTTGGGACAGGAATTCCGCACAGATACGCAGTATTTT	CALGQEFRTDTQYF
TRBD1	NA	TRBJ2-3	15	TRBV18	TGTGCCAGTTCACGCACAGGGGACAGTGCAGATACGCAGTATTTT	CASSRTGDSADTQYF
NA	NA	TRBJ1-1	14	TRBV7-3	TGTGCCAGCAGCTTGACCTCAGCAGGGACTGAAGCTTTCTTT	CASSLTSAGTEAFF
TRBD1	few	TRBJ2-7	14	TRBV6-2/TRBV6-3	TGTGCCAGCAGCCGTACAGGGGGCACTAACGAGCAGTACTTC	CASSRTGGTNEQYF
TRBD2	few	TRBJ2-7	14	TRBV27	TGTGCCAGCAGTCTAGCGGGAGGGCCCCGTTTGCAGTACTTC	CASSLAGGPRLQYF
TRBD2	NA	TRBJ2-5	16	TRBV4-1	TGCGCCAGCAGCCAAGGCAGTAGCGGGGGCCAAGAGACCCAGTACTTC	CASSQGSSGGQETQYF
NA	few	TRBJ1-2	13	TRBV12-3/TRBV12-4	TGTGCCAGCAGTGATTTAGCTAACTATGGCTACACCTTC	CASSDLANYGYTF
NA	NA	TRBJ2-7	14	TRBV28	TGTGCCAGCAGGATATCGTCAGGAAGGGACGAGCAGTACTTC	CASRISSGRDEQYF
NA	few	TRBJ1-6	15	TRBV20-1	TGCAGTGCTAGTGTGTCAGTCACCTATAATTCACCCCTCCACTTT	CSASVSVTYNSPLHF
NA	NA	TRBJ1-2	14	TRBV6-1	TGTGCCAGCAGTGAAGCGCCTGCGACGCTCGGCTACACCTTC	CASSEAPATLGYTF
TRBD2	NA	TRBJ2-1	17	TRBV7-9	TGTGCCAGCAGCCTTAGTTCCGGGCTAGCGGGAGACAATGAGCAGTTCTTC	CASSLSSGLAGDNEQFF
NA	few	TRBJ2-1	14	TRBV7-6	TGTGCCAGCAGCTTAGACGGGAGAGCCTATGAGCAGTTCTTC	CASSLDGRAYEQFF
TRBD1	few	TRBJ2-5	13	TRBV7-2	TGTGCCAGCAGCTGGGACAGGTCGGAGACCCAGTACTTC	CASSWDRSETQYF
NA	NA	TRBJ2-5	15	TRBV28	TGTGCCAGCAGTTTCGTTGCGGATCCCCACGAGACCCAGTACTTC	CASSFVADPHETQYF
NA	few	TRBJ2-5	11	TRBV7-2	TGTGCCAGCAACGAGCAAGAGACCCAGTACTTC	CASNEQETQYF
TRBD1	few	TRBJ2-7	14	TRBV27	TGTGCCAGCAGTAGAGGGACAGGCGGTTACGAGCAGTACTTC	CASSRGTGGYEQYF
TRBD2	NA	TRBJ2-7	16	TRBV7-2	TGTGCCAGCAGCTTAGCGGGCACTAGCGGATACAATGAGCAGTACTTC	CASSLAGTSGYNEQYF
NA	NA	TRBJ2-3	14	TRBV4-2	TGTGCCAGCAGCCAACTCGTATCGGGGGATACGCAGTATTTT	CASSQLVSGDTQYF
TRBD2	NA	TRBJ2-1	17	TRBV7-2	TGTGCCAGCAGCTTAATGGCCGGGGGGGCCTCTTACAATGAGCAGTTCTTC	CASSLMAGGASYNEQFF
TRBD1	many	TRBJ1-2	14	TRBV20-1	TGCAGCCCGATGCCAGCAGGGGGCAACTATGGCTACACCTTC	CSPMPAGGNYGYTF
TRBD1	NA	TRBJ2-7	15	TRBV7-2	TGTGCCAGCAGCTTACACGGACAGGGGGTTTACGAGCAGTACTTC	CASSLHGQGVYEQYF
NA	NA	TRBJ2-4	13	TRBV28	TGTGCAGCAGCGTGGAGGGCCACAAACATTCAGTACTTC	CAAAWRATNIQYF
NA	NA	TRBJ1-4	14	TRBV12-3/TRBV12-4	TGTGCCAGCAGTCGGACCCAGGGCAGTGAAAAACTGTTTTTT	CASSRTQGSEKLFF
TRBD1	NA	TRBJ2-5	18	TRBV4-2	TGTGCCAGCAGCCAAGTCCCCCTCGGGGACAGGCCCCAAGAGACCCAGTACTTC	CASSQVPLGDRPQETQYF
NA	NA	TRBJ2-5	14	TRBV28	TGTGCCAGCGCCCAGACACCGGCCCAAGAGACCCAGTACTTC	CASAQTPAQETQYF
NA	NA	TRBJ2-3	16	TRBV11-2	TGTGCCAGCAGCTTATACGGTTTCGTAAGCACAGATACGCAGTATTTT	CASSLYGFVSTDTQYF
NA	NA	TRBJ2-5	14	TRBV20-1	TGCAGTGCTAGAGAGTTCGGGGGACAAGAGACCCAGTACTTC	CSAREFGGQETQYF
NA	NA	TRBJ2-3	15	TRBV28	TGTGCCAGCGGAAAAGGGGGAGCCGGTGCAGATACGCAGTATTTT	CASGKGGAGADTQYF
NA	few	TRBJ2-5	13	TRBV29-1	TGCAGCGTTCCACCCCGAGGCGGTCAGACCCAGTACTTC	CSVPPRGGQTQYF
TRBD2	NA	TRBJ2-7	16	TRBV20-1	TGCAGTGCTAGAGGGGGCGGGACTAGCCCCCACAATGAGCAGTACTTC	CSARGGGTSPHNEQYF
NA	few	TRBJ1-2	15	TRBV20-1	TGCAGTGCTAGAGATTGGGGGTCCCTAGACTATGGCTACACCTTC	CSARDWGSLDYGYTF
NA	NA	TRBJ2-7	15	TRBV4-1	TGCGCCAGCAGCCAAGGTCAGGACCACCTTCGTGGGCAGTACTTC	CASSQGQDHLRGQYF
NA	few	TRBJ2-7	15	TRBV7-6	TGTGCCAGCAGCTTAATTGGAACGGGGGACTACGAGCAGTACTTC	CASSLIGTGDYEQYF
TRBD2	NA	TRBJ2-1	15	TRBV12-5	TGTGCTAGTGGCCGTCTAGCGGGGGGGCCGGGAGAGCAGTTCTTC	CASGRLAGGPGEQFF
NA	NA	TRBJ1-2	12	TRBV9	TGTGCCAGCAGCGTAGACAGGGCCGGCTACACCTTC	CASSVDRAGYTF
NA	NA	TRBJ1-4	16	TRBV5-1	TGCGCCAGCAGCTTGGGTGGGGCAGGAGAAAATGAAAAACTGTTTTTT	CASSLGGAGENEKLFF
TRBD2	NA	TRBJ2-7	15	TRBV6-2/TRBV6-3	TGTGCCAGCAGTTCACTAGCGGGGCTATCCTACGAGCAGTACTTC	CASSSLAGLSYEQYF
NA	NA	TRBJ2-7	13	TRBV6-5	TGTGCCAGCAGTTTAAGGTGGAAGTACGAGCAGTACTTC	CASSLRWKYEQYF
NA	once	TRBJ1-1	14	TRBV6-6	TGTGCCAGCAAGGTGACAGGTGCGAACACTGAAGCTTTCTTT	CASKVTGANTEAFF
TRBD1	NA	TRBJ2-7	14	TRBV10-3	TGTGCCACCACGCCGGGACAGGGTATATACGAGCAGTACTTC	CATTPGQGIYEQYF
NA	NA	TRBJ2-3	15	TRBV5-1	TGCGCCAGCAGCTTGGACTTACCTACCACAGATACGCAGTATTTT	CASSLDLPTTDTQYF
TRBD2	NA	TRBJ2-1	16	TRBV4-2	TGTGCCAGCAGCCAAGGCGGACTAGGAATATTCAATGAGCAGTTCTTC	CASSQGGLGIFNEQFF
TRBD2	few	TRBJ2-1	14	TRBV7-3	TGTGCCAGCAGCTCCGGACTAGTGGGGGGTGAGCAGTTCTTC	CASSSGLVGGEQFF
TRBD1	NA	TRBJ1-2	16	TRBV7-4	TGTGCCAGCAGACCATTCCGGGACAGGGGGTTCTATGGCTACACCTTT	CASRPFRDRGFYGYTF
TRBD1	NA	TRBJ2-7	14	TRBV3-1	TGTGCCAGCAGCCAATTCACAGGGGGCGGCGAGCAGTACTTC	CASSQFTGGGEQYF
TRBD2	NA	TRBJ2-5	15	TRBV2	TGTGCCAGCAGTGAGCGGACTAGCGGGACCAGGACCCAGTACTTC	CASSERTSGTRTQYF
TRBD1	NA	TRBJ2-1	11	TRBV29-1	TGCGGCGCTACCACAGGGACAGGCCAGTTCTTC	CGATTGTGQFF
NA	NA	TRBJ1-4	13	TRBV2	TGTGCCAGCAGTGTGGGGACACCCGAAAAACTGTTTTTT	CASSVGTPEKLFF
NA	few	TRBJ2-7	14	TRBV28	TGTGCCAGCAGTTTTGGGATCGGGGGCTACGAGCAGTACTTC	CASSFGIGGYEQYF
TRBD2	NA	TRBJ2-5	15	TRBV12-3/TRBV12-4	TGTGCCAGCAGTGGCCTAGCGGCGTCGGAGGAGACCCAGTACTTC	CASSGLAASEETQYF
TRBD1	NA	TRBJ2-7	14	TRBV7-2	TGTGCCAGCAGCTTACAGGGGGCCCCCTACGAGCAGTACTTC	CASSLQGAPYEQYF
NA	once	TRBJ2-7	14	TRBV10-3	TGTGCCATCAGTGAGGCCGGAGCTAGGTACGAGCAGTACTTC	CAISEAGARYEQYF
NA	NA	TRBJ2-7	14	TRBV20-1	TGCAGTGCTAGGTGGACGGGAGCGGACGGGGAGCAGTACTTC	CSARWTGADGEQYF